This T cell receptor (beta chain) was found in a study of blood T cell repertoires in COVID-19 (dated by TCRdb to 2020 to 2021). For the wider study: Samples from collaborators originated in the United States, Italy and Spain and spanned both the acute and convalescent phases of COVID-19. Sample metadata almost always included a de-identified subject ID, COVID-19 status, age in years and sex. The dataset comprised deeply sampled blood TCRbeta repertoires from subjects exposed to, actively infected with, or recovered from COVID-19. The prospective study material was composed of cDNA or gDNA derived from T cells, B-cell-depleted T cells, or PBMCs. A freely available public database, intended as a resource for researchers studying the immune response to SARS-CoV-2, is where the repertoires were released. Samples were obtained from the ongoing ImmuneRACE study (first 160 participants) and from 1,000 to 1,500 subjects provided by 6 global collaborators. Where available, HLA class I and class II types were taken from metadata supplied by the sample provider and were not determined by assay-based typing. Broader findings and caveats from the paper: The quantity of clinical and demographic metadata differed by source and by participant and was supplied without curation.

Participants in the prospective study were aged roughly 18 to 89 years, lived in more than 20 United States geographic areas, and enrolled through a virtual design. To assign participants to cohorts, the prospective study relied on clinical history that participants themselves reported in a screening survey and a study questionnaire. Recovered participants in ImmuneRACE Cohort 3 were defined as having two consecutive negative NP/OP PCR tests, clearance from a healthcare professional, or resolution of symptoms. Each participant in the prospective study had whole blood, serum and a nasopharyngeal or oropharyngeal swab collected by mobile phlebotomists. Additional blood draws and questionnaires over an approximately 2-month period could optionally be provided by prospective study participants. Before DNA extraction, prospective study blood samples were shipped either frozen or at room temperature.

About this clone itself: Its recognized antigen is unknown. At one of its ends the junction is not consistent with the germline gene, which may arise from a read error.

The germline V gene specifies SNHLY as CDR1 and FYNNEI as CDR2. The CDR3 runs 16 residues from the cysteine to the phenylalanine. Only the CDR3 region is kept as DNA, spanning 48 bases read in frame from base 1. TCRbeta CDR3 regions were amplified from genomic DNA using the immunoSEQ Assay, a bias-controlled multiplex PCR. The study's own analysis went as follows. The number of nucleated cells in each sample was estimated from the amplification of reference gene primers within the assay. Sequence reads were collapsed and filtered to measure the absolute abundance of every unique TCRbeta CDR3 rearrangement. For each sample, productive Simpson clonality was calculated as the square root of Simpson's diversity index across productive rearrangements. This is the immuneACCESS table as TCRdb keeps it, with only in-frame sequences that have V and J called. A part of the clones is gone; compared with another copy, unresolved V genes explain less than half, and the rest is unexplained. The V and J calls and clone size are taken from that table; D and trimming were inferred from the DNA. Within this sample are 260,000 or so clones, with over 75% of them counted one time only. The leading ten clones occupy about a sixth of the sample.

The chain employs TRBV2 and TRBJ1-4; D gene: possibly TRBD1, on 5 matching bases. Sequencing was performed on PBMCs or T cells enriched from blood (not recorded which). The TCR was taken from a man aged 18 to 30 who had recovered from COVID-19. CDR3 sequence: CASYYLDWGSNEELFF. The DNA is as follows: TGTGCCAGCTATTACCTAGACTGGGGCTCAAATGAAGAACTGTTTTTT.